This is a list of T cell receptor beta chains from one sample in a study of blood T cell repertoires in COVID-19. Sequenced by immunoSEQ multiplex PCR; TCRdb stores in-frame clones only, minus some. The sample lists fewer than 70,000 clones; roughly 79% were seen once. Sequencing used peripheral blood. These receptors were collected from a human donor in a cohort sampled during active COVID-19. Each CDR3 is given with its conserved first and last residue. Clone size is not always given. Where it is, it says once, few, many or a class for expanded clones.

. TRBJ1-2 TRBV14 CASSLGQGNYGYTF
. TRBJ2-7 TRBV7-9 CASSSRLLRQAHYEQYF
. TRBJ2-7 TRBV3-1/TRBV3-2 CASSPIGTPIYEQYF
. TRBJ2-7 TRBV12-5 CASGPDRGSYEQYF
. TRBJ2-7 TRBV7-9 CASSPRAYEQYF
. TRBJ2-7 TRBV6-6 CASSRDTNYEQYF
. TRBJ2-7 TRBV6-5 CASKQRDSYEQYF
. TRBJ2-7 TRBV27 CASSFEARVREQYF
. TRBJ1-1 TRBV19 CASSLQTTNTEAFF
few TRBJ2-3 TRBV5-1 CASSLGTGATTDTQYF
. TRBJ1-3 TRBV9 CASSPDGTGGKGNTIYF
once TRBJ2-6 TRBV7-2 CASSLAISGANVLTF
. TRBJ1-2 TRBV5-6 CATSPRRRTNRYGYTF
once TRBJ2-7 TRBV18 CASSETSGTVYREQYF
. TRBJ2-7 TRBV6-5 CASADRRSHYYEQYF
. TRBJ1-6 TRBV19 CASSIAGTGDGSPLHF
. TRBJ2-7 TRBV29-1 CSVGPTGGYEQYF